Detailed here is one T cell receptor (beta chain). Its antigen is unknown. The data stem from a study of CD8+CD57+ T cells in acquired aplastic anemia. Study-wide context: Mean yield of DNA from sorted CD4+ and CD8+ cells was roughly 3.2 ug. Healthy donors averaged roughly 11 million reads for CD4+ cells. Findings and caveats of the study: Patients and controls shared under 30 CD8+ CDR3 sequences, highly expressed in patients.

This CDR3 region has 15 residues. CDR1 and CDR2 from the germline V gene are DFQATT and SNEGSKA (reference sequence). The J segment lost 8 bases and the V segment lost 3 bases, leaving 13 bases of the junction unmatched. Investigators profiled TCR beta VDJ and CDR3 from genomic DNA template. From the reads, TCRdb called clonotypes with MiXCR, one entry per CDR3 protein. The repertoire includes hundreds of thousands of distinct CDR3 sequences, 65% to 75% of them detected once, and under 5% sits in the top ten. The chain recombines TRBV20-1 with TRBJ1-2, with TRBD1 matching over 9 bases. Sequenced sample: sorted CD4+, CD8+, or CD8+CD57+ T cells (not recorded which) from PBMCs. The receptor was isolated from a human donor in good health, serving as a control. CDR3 amino acids: CSASPPLDRGGGYTF. The DNA of the CDR3 is TGCAGTGCTAGCCCCCCTCTGGACAGGGGCGGCGGCTACACCTTC.